This T cell receptor (beta chain) was recovered during a study of T cells in Graves' hyperthyroidism and ophthalmopathy. RNA transcripts served as the template for amplifying TCR beta CDR3 regions. In the first-round RT-PCR of the TCR CDR3, the HTBI primer set was used. TCRdb reanalysed the multiplex PCR reads using MiXCR and keeps one entry per CDR3 protein. The sample has 650,000 to 850,000 distinct CDR3 sequences, approximately 18% seen once; the top ten hold around 15%. Many counts were recorded for this clonotype. This receptor was taken from a woman in her fifties or sixties with Graves' hyperthyroidism that later progressed to Graves' ophthalmopathy. Sequencing used blood.

DNA for the CDR3: TGTGCCAGCAGCTTCGGGACAGGGGGCCCCTACGAGCAGTACTTC. Translated: CASSFGTGGPYEQYF. V usage is TRBV11-2 and J usage is TRBJ2-7; TRBD1 matches 12 bases. J lost 2 bases, V lost 3 bases, and 2 bases had no gene match. The CDR3 extends over 15 amino acids. Germline CDR1 is SGHAT and CDR2 is FQNNGV.